This T cell receptor (beta chain) was documented in a study of PD-1 blockade in classical Hodgkin lymphoma (TCRdb year 2020). General notes on the study: Nivolumab dosing was 3 mg/kg intravenously every 2 weeks, continuing until either disease progression or unacceptable toxicity. The study used TCR beta sequencing and CyTOF to define a peripheral blood immune signature of response to PD-1 blockade in classical Hodgkin lymphoma. Here is what the overall study found, with its caveats: By C4D1, a significant rise was seen in CD4+ TCR diversity but not in CD8+ TCR diversity (p=0.0027 vs p=0.16), and the rise was most apparent among complete responders (p=0.02). Baseline diversity similar to that of newly diagnosed patients was observed in trial patients achieving complete response, whereas significantly lower diversity was observed in partial responders and progressors. Baseline TCR diversity was reported to be lower in newly diagnosed patients than in healthy donors, and even lower in relapsed/refractory patients. Only a single clinical trial cohort was studied, and what caused the repertoire differences, possibly disease activity or prior therapy, remained undefined. Patients starting nivolumab less than 1 year after ASCT had lower diversity and were excluded from later analyses to avoid confounding by immune reconstitution.

On this clone itself: Its antigen has not been determined. It has no much larger one-base neighbor in the sample; base qualities were not kept.

This sample's time point label indicates: cycle 1 day 1 (C1D1), immediately before nivolumab initiation. Relapse after autologous stem cell transplantation had occurred in all trial patients, and cohorts A, B and C were distinguished by prior brentuximab vedotin exposure. A total of 56 patients with relapsed/refractory classical Hodgkin lymphoma made up the trial cohort, and each patient's best overall response was complete response, partial response or progressive disease. Trial patients were treated with single-agent nivolumab in the multi-cohort phase II CheckMate 205 trial. An independent review committee assessed best overall response by applying the 2007 International Working Group response criteria. PBMCs from the trial were collected at three points: immediately before nivolumab initiation (C1D1), and during therapy at cycle 2 day 1 and cycle 4 day 1. Peripheral blood was collected in 8 mL Vacutainer Cell Preparation Tubes, from which PBMCs were isolated by centrifugation and then cryopreserved.

Genomic DNA was extracted with the Qiagen DNeasy kit from unsorted PBMCs and from negatively selected CD4+ and CD8+ fractions. TCR beta CDR3 regions were subjected to amplification by immunoSEQ multiplex PCR with primers that anneal to V and J segments. A synthetic immune receptor repertoire was used to minimize amplification bias, and any residual bias was removed computationally once sequencing was done. Processing in the source paper ran as follows. Repertoire diversity was quantified as the Shannon entropy index using custom Python scripts. The unsorted, CD4+ and CD8+ repertoires were each analyzed separately, with the exception of combined analyses, where CD4+ and CD8+ sequences were merged in silico. Clonal expansion was defined as at least a 2-fold frequency increase after treatment relative to C1D1, with a pseudocount of 0.5 for undetected baseline clones. Clones with 0 or 1 copy at C1D1 were defined as singleton clones, while clones with 2 or more copies were defined as non-singleton clones. Clones expanded in unsorted samples were labelled as CD4+, CD8+ or unknown by matching protein sequences in sorted samples from the same patient. Wilcoxon tests were applied to paired samples to test diversity changes from C1D1 to C4D1. TCRdb's version of the immuneACCESS table is confined to in-frame rearrangements and falls short of the full clone set. An unresolved V gene accounts for under half of the shortfall where checked; the remainder is of unknown origin. D and trimming were read from the DNA, whereas the V and J calls and clone size are those reported in that table. The sample table shows 40,000 to 65,000 clones, and approximately 84% are seen once. The top ten constitute around 17% of the sample.

The CDR3, cysteine through phenylalanine, is 16 amino acids long. Left in the record is the CDR3 DNA by itself, 48 bases read in frame from the first base. Here V drops 6 bases and J drops 1 base, and the junction holds 10 bases not matched to any gene. The germline V gene specifies ENHRY as CDR1 and SYGVKD as CDR2. Here the chain combines TRBV10-3 and TRBJ2-3; 7 middle bases align to TRBD1. The TCR was taken from a human donor with classical Hodgkin lymphoma. The material was peripheral blood mononuclear cells (PBMCs), obtained at baseline. The nucleotide sequence is given as TGTGCCATCAGCCTTCCACCTCAGGGGGGCACAGATACGCAGTATTTT. Translated, it reads CAISLPPQGGTDTQYF.